These 30 T cell receptor beta chains were sequenced from one sample in a study of blood T cell repertoires in COVID-19. Measured with immunoSEQ multiplex PCR; TCRdb has only the in-frame clones, and not every one. The data show approximately 26,000 clones, roughly 87% seen once. Sequences were obtained from peripheral blood. These receptors all come from a human donor with acute or convalescent COVID-19. The donor label of this sample is uncertain.

CDR3 DNA: TGTGCCAGCAGCTTGGGATCCGACTTCGAGCAGTACTTC. Translated, it gives CASSLGSDFEQYF. This sequence joins TRBV5-6 and TRBJ2-7, with no clear D. The CDR3 contains 13 residues. V was clipped by 0 bases and J by 6 bases, with 10 bases between them. Germline values: CDR1 SGHDT, CDR2 YYEEEE.

The genes are TRBV11-3 and TRBJ2-3, with D tentatively TRBD1 (6 bases). The V gene lost 5 bases and the J gene lost 1 base, with 13 bases spanning the gap. Germline CDR1 SGHNT, CDR2 YENEEA. This CDR3 contains 15 residues. The CDR3 reads CASSTTGIRTDTQYF. For the CDR3, the DNA is TGTGCCAGCAGCACAACAGGGATACGCACAGATACGCAGTATTTT.

The chain combines TRBV21-1 with TRBJ2-7; the table's D gene call, TRBD2, was not cross checked with the DNA. TRBV21-1 counts as a pseudogene. This CDR3 is 12 amino acids long. Written as DNA, the CDR3 is TGTGCCAGCAGCAAACTAGCCTACGAGCAGTACTTC. Its protein product is CASSKLAYEQYF.

This clone has more than one count but fewer than ten. CDR3 protein: CASSQDGGARDTGELFF. In DNA form, the CDR3 reads TGCGCCAGCAGCCAAGACGGAGGGGCGCGCGACACCGGGGAGCTGTTTTTT. The chain links TRBV4-3 to TRBJ2-2, with D perhaps matching TRBD2 (6 bases). V dropped 0 bases and J dropped 3 bases, with 14 bases sitting between them. Germline CDR1 and CDR2: LGHNA and YSLEER. This CDR3 region has 17 residues.

The CDR3 reads CASSQSGTGSGELFF. The CDR3 DNA reads TGTGCCAGCAGCCAATCCGGGACAGGGTCCGGGGAGCTGTTTTTT. The V and J genes are TRBV4-2 and TRBJ2-2; 9 bases align to TRBD1. The V segment lost 2 bases and the J segment 6 bases; nucleotides outside the gene matches: 4. This CDR3 has 15 residues. Germline V gene lookup returns CDR1 LGHNA and CDR2 YNFKEQ.

The rearrangement uses TRBV20-1 and TRBJ1-2; D call uncertain. The length of the CDR3 is 12 residues. Per germline, CDR1 DFQATT and CDR2 SNEGSKA (reference sequence). V shed 3 bases and J shed 3 bases, with 8 bases lying between them. The DNA of the CDR3 is TGCAGTGCTAGTGGGGAGGACTATGGCTACACCTTC. This translates into CSASGEDYGYTF.

This chain joins TRBV10-3 and TRBJ2-7; D possibly corresponds to TRBD1 (6 bases). Per germline, CDR1 ENHRY and CDR2 SYGVKD. V was cut by 5 bases and J by 3 bases, with 8 bases left in between. The CDR3 covers 12 residues. The CDR3 sequence is CAISSQGYEQYV. DNA of the CDR3: TGTGCCATCAGTTCACAGGGCTACGAGCAGTACGTC.

The chain joins TRBV7-8 to TRBJ2-1, with a weak D call TRBD1 (6 bases). This CDR3 is built from 14 residues. Per the germline V gene, CDR1 is SGHVS and CDR2 is FQNEAQ. The V gene lost 1 base and the J gene lost 9 bases, with 13 bases spanning the gap. The CDR3 DNA reads TGTGCCAGCAGCTTAGTCCAGGGGCCTGGTGAGCAGTTCTTC. It specifies CASSLVQGPGEQFF.

The chain carries TRBV6-5 and TRBJ2-7; tentative D call: TRBD1 (5 bases). Per germline, CDR1 MNHEY and CDR2 SVGAGI. This CDR3 spans 12 amino acids. The V end lost 8 bases, the J end lost 4 bases, and 12 bases lay between the germline ends. The CDR3 protein is CASGRAGYEQYF. The CDR3 region has the DNA TGTGCCAGCGGCAGGGCCGGATACGAGCAGTACTTC.

The CDR3 loop is CASSLVSRSSTDTQYF. The CDR3 nucleotides are TGTGCCAGCAGCTTGGTTTCCCGTTCTAGCACAGATACGCAGTATTTT. The chain has TRBV5-4 and TRBJ2-3, with no clear D. Germline values: CDR1 SGHNT, CDR2 YYREEE (reference sequence). V was pared by 0 bases and J by 0 bases, with 11 bases between. CDR3 length: 16 residues.

The chain carries TRBV5-1 and TRBJ1-3; 8 bases fit TRBD1. After removal of 3 bases from V and 6 bases from J, the junction contained 11 bases not matched to a gene. Germline CDR1 SGHRS, CDR2 YFSETQ. The CDR3 length is 16 residues. CDR3 in amino acids: CASSSDRETPLNTIYF. The DNA of the CDR3 is TGCGCCAGCAGCTCGGACAGGGAGACTCCTTTAAACACCATATATTTT.

The chain uses TRBV5-1 and TRBJ2-6; no definite D call. Germline CDR1 reads SGHRS; CDR2 reads YFSETQ. The CDR3 is 15 residues long. The V gene lost 3 bases and the J gene lost 0 bases, with 7 bases spanning the gap. In nucleotides, the CDR3 is TGCGCCAGCAGCTCCGGGTCCTCTGGGGCCAACGTCCTGACTTTC. This encodes CASSSGSSGANVLTF.

The V and J genes are TRBV7-8 and TRBJ1-5; 8 bases are shared with TRBD1. This CDR3 spans 16 amino acids. Germline V gives CDR1 SGHVS, CDR2 FQNEAQ. The V and J ends lost 4 bases and 4 bases, in that order; junction bases with no gene match: 9. CDR3 region: CASSSLTGELNQPQHF. CDR3 nucleotide sequence: TGTGCCAGCAGCTCTTTGACAGGGGAATTAAATCAGCCCCAGCATTTT.

The rearrangement links TRBV5-6 to TRBJ2-1, with 10 bases identical to TRBD2. V shed 2 bases, J shed 2 bases, and the junction held 4 bases outside the gene matches. This CDR3 spans 16 amino acids. Germline CDR1 is SGHDT and CDR2 is YYEEEE. Here the CDR3 reads CASSFSSGSTYNEQFF. The CDR3 coding sequence is TGTGCCAGCAGCTTCTCTAGCGGGAGTACCTACAATGAGCAGTTCTTC.

Comment on this clone: Relative to the germline gene, one junction end is altered; a read error may explain this. The gene calls are TRBV10-3 and TRBJ1-6; 7 bases are shared with TRBD1. In germline, CDR1 is ENHRY, CDR2 SYGVKD. The CDR3 contains 15 residues. The CDR3 loop reads CATSTWGQQNSPLHF. The CDR3 nucleotides read TGTGCCACCAGTACCTGGGGACAGCAAAATTCACCCCTCCACTTT.

V is TRBV3-1 (or the pseudogene TRBV3-2) and J is TRBJ2-7; the D gene is possibly TRBD1 (5 bases). This CDR3 is built from 16 residues. Germline assignment: CDR1 LGHDT and CDR2 YNNKEL (reference sequence). Deletions cut 1 base from V and 4 bases from J, with 17 bases between. CDR3 sequence (DNA): TGTGCCAGCAGCCAAGGTCTTTCGGACACGGATTACGAGCAGTACTTC. It translates to CASSQGLSDTDYEQYF.

The CDR3 DNA sequence: TGTGCCACCCTACCTTGGCAGGGCAACAATGAGCAGTTCTTC. Protein product: CATLPWQGNNEQFF. This sequence joins TRBV27 and TRBJ2-1; a possible D gene is TRBD1 (5 bases). The CDR3 length is 14 residues. V lost 10 bases, J lost 5 bases, and 18 bases lay in between. In germline, CDR1 is MNHEY, CDR2 SMNVEV (reference sequence).

V usage is TRBV5-1 and J usage is TRBJ2-5; 14 bases map to TRBD2. V lost 0 bases to trimming and J lost 4 bases; unmatched junction nucleotides: 2. CDR3 length equals 16 residues. Germline loops: CDR1 SGHRS, CDR2 YFSETQ. DNA for the CDR3: TGCGCCAGCAGCTTGGGGACTAGCGGGGGGCCAGAGACCCAGTACTTC. Translated: CASSLGTSGGPETQYF.

This rearrangement joins TRBV6-5 to TRBJ2-7; D is possibly TRBD2 (6 bases). The CDR3 extends over 11 amino acids. Germline CDR1 and CDR2: MNHEY and SVGAGI. The V and J ends lost 9 bases and 7 bases respectively, with 13 bases between them. CDR3: CASPLSGEQYF. The CDR3 DNA is TGTGCCAGTCCTCTAAGCGGGGAGCAGTACTTC.

The chain is built from TRBV6-6 and TRBJ2-7, with 7 positions matching TRBD1. The CDR3 loop spans 16 amino acids. Germline V gives CDR1 MNHNY, CDR2 SVGAGI (reference sequence). V shed 5 bases and J 0 bases; nucleotides not matched to a gene: 10. CDR3: CASSVTGTASSYEQYF. For the CDR3, the DNA is TGTGCCAGCAGTGTGACCGGGACAGCCAGCTCCTACGAGCAGTACTTC.

V usage is TRBV3-1 (or the pseudogene TRBV3-2) and J usage is TRBJ1-1; the D is unclear. The CDR3 runs 13 residues. V shed 3 bases and J shed 10 bases, with 15 bases lying between them. Germline V CDR1 and CDR2: LGHDT, YNNKEL (reference sequence). CDR3 DNA: TGTGCCAGCAGCCAGCCCCCGGGGTCAGGAGCTTTCTTT. Encoded protein: CASSQPPGSGAFF.

The gene calls are TRBV5-4 and TRBJ1-1; D perhaps matches TRBD1 (5 bases). This CDR3 spans 11 amino acids. Germline CDR1 reads SGHNT; CDR2 reads YYREEE (reference sequence). Between the trimmed V and J ends, which lost 4 bases and 6 bases, there was a span of 7 bases. This chain's CDR3 is CASSLQAEAFF. As DNA, the CDR3 is TGTGCCAGCAGCCTACAGGCTGAAGCTTTCTTT.

In this sample, this clone is medium-sized (0.01 to 0.1%). J is TRBJ2-7 and V is TRBV2, with 10 bases that match TRBD2. The CDR3 consists of 16 residues. Trimming took 7 bases from V and 2 from J; bases not matched to a gene: 11. Germline V gene lookup returns CDR1 SNHLY and CDR2 FYNNEI. CDR3 loop: CASMGASGGKAYEQYF. CDR3 DNA: TGTGCCAGCATGGGGGCTAGCGGGGGAAAGGCCTACGAGCAGTACTTC. The whole variable domain, filled in from reference TRBV2 and TRBJ2-7, reads EPEVTQTPSHQVTQMGQEVILRCVPISNHLYFYWYRQILGQKVEFLVSFYNNEISEKSEIFDDQFSVERPDGSNFTLKIRSTKLEDSAMYFCASMGASGGKAYEQYFGPGTRLTVT.

The CDR3 DNA follows: TGTGCCAGCAGCTTTTTTTCTAGCGGCTCCTACAATGAGCAGTTCTTC. Its translation: CASSFFSSGSYNEQFF. The rearrangement links TRBV7-2 to TRBJ2-1, with 7 bases lining up with TRBD2. The V gene end was trimmed by 3 bases and the J gene end by 0 bases; junction bases not matched to a gene: 5. The CDR3 is made up of 16 amino acids. Germline V gene data show CDR1 as SGHTA and CDR2 as FQGNSA.

This clone has a handful of counts. V usage is TRBV19 and J usage is TRBJ2-7, with a tentative D call TRBD2 (5 bases). The V gene lost 5 bases and the J gene lost 6 bases, with 8 bases spanning the gap. Germline V gene lookup returns CDR1 LNHDA and CDR2 SQIVND (reference sequence). CDR3 length equals 11 residues. CDR3 region: CASSVRGEQYF. DNA for the CDR3: TGTGCCAGTAGTGTCCGGGGCGAGCAGTACTTC.

This clone was seen just once. V and J are TRBV15 and TRBJ1-2; 8 bases are shared with TRBD1. Germline V CDR1 and CDR2: LNHNV, YYDKDF (reference sequence). The V gene end was trimmed by 4 bases and the J gene end by 5 bases; junction bases not matched to a gene: 12. The CDR3 has 16 residues. CDR3 sequence (DNA): TGTGCCACCAGCACAGCCTCAGGGGGCTTAGGGTATGGCTACACCTTC. Protein sequence: CATSTASGGLGYGYTF.

This chain uses TRBV7-8 with TRBJ2-7; possible D gene TRBD2, 5 bases. Germline assignment: CDR1 SGHVS and CDR2 FQNEAQ. CDR3 length: 16 amino acids. V was shortened by 0 bases and J by 0 bases, with 12 bases between the two germline ends. CDR3 region: CASSLAGGLYSYEQYF. In DNA form, the CDR3 reads TGTGCCAGCAGCTTAGCCGGAGGCCTCTACTCCTACGAGCAGTACTTC.

The genes are TRBV13 and TRBJ1-2, with D possibly TRBD1 on 5 matching bases. Germline V gene data show CDR1 as PRHDT and CDR2 as FYEKMQ (reference sequence). Trimming left V 4 bases short and J 0 bases short, with 6 bases between. The CDR3 spans 13 residues. CDR3 DNA sequence: TGTGCCAGCAGCTCCAGGGCTAACTATGGCTACACCTTC. Its translation: CASSSRANYGYTF.

This rearrangement joins TRBV10-1 to TRBJ1-2, with 11 positions matching TRBD1. Germline assignment: CDR1 WNHNN and CDR2 SYGVQD (reference sequence). The ends lost 7 bases at V and 6 bases at J; junction bases unmatched: 10. This CDR3 region has 15 residues. The DNA of the CDR3 is TGCGCCAGCACTAGACGGGACAGGGGGTCGGATGGCTACACCTTC. Amino acids: CASTRRDRGSDGYTF.

This chain joins TRBV12-3 or TRBV12-4 and TRBJ1-2, with D maybe TRBD1 (6 bases). Deletions cut 6 bases from V and 8 bases from J, with 10 bases between. The CDR3 consists of 11 residues. CDR3 amino acids: CASRQGRGYTF. The CDR3 bases are TGTGCCAGCAGACAGGGTAGGGGCTACACCTTC.